This TCR beta chain was sequenced in a study of blood T cell repertoires in COVID-19. Profiling relied on immunoSEQ multiplex PCR, and the TCRdb table lists in-frame clones only, not all of them. The sample yields 150,000 to 200,000 clones, 94% seen once. The trim removed 2 bases at V and 6 bases at J, leaving 9 bases unmatched. The CDR3 sequence is 15 residues long. The V gene's germline CDR1 is MNHNS and CDR2 SASEGT. Specimen: peripheral blood. This chain links TRBV6-1 with TRBJ2-7; TRBD1 aligns across 8 bases. The receptor was isolated from a man aged 30 to 45 with COVID-19, enrolled during active disease. The CDR3 sequence is CASSESAGGLGEQYF. CDR3 nucleotide sequence: TGTGCCAGCAGTGAATCGGCAGGGGGCCTTGGCGAGCAGTACTTC.